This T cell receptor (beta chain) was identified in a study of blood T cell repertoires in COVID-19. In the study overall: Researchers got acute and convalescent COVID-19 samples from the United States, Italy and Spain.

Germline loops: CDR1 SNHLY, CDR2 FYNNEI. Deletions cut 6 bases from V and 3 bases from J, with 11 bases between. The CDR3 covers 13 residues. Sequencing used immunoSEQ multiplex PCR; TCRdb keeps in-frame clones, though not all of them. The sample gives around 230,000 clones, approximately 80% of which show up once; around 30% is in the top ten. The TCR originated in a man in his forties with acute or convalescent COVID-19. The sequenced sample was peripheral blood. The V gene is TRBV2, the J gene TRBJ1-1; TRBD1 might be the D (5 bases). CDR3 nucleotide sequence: TGTGCCAGCAGAACACAGGTATACACTGAAGCTTTCTTT. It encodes CASRTQVYTEAFF.